The clone carrying this T cell receptor (beta chain) has at least ten counts. Its antigen remains unidentified. The sample belongs to a study of Graves' ophthalmopathy and Graves' hyperthyroidism. General study points: Most thyroid clonotypes with frequency above 0.001 were detected in blood too.

The CDR3 runs 11 residues. The germline CDR1 and CDR2 sequences are DFQATT and SNEGSKA (reference sequence). V shed 6 bases, J shed 8 bases, and the junction held 2 bases outside the gene matches. Amplification from RNA transcripts yielded the TCR beta CDR3 regions. RT-PCR with HTBI primers came first, then second-round multiplex PCR. One entry per CDR3 protein results from TCRdb running MiXCR on the multiplex PCR reads. The table records about 660,000 distinct CDR3 sequences, more than 40% of them present only once. Specimen: peripheral blood. The sequence was collected from an adult man with Graves' ophthalmopathy. The rearrangement uses TRBV20-1 and TRBJ1-4; 8 bases are shared with TRBD1. CDR3 in amino acids: CSAHRGEKLFF. The CDR3 nucleotides read TGCAGTGCCCACAGGGGGGAAAAACTGTTTTTT.